The 21 T cell receptor beta chains below all came from one sample that was sequenced in a study of T cell responses to AZD1222 COVID-19 vaccine. TCRdb keeps only in-frame clones here, not all; method: immunoSEQ multiplex PCR. The sample lists nearly 110,000 clones; approximately 90% were seen once. The sequences come from peripheral blood, collected 28 days after the second AZD1222 dose. These receptors originate from an adult who received the AZD1222 COVID-19 vaccine.

The table lists this clone with a few counts. In DNA form, the CDR3 reads TGTGCCACCAGAGGCGACAGCTCCACCGGGGAGCTGTTTTTT. Its translation: CATRGDSSTGELFF. The chain joins TRBV15 to TRBJ2-2, with D tentatively TRBD1 (5 bases). Germline assignment: CDR1 LNHNV and CDR2 YYDKDF (reference sequence). V was pared by 6 bases and J by 4 bases, with 12 bases between. This CDR3 has 14 amino acids.

The chain has TRBV27 and TRBJ2-7; the D gene could be TRBD1 or TRBD2 (5 bases each). CDR3 length: 15 residues. The germline V and J ends were trimmed by 4 bases and 3 bases, with 16 bases remaining between them. Germline loops: CDR1 MNHEY, CDR2 SMNVEV (reference sequence). Here the CDR3 reads CASSSLRGRNYEQYF. Written as DNA, the CDR3 is TGTGCCAGCAGTTCCCTCCGGGGCCGGAACTACGAGCAGTACTTC.

The rearrangement joins TRBV29-1 to TRBJ2-2, with unresolved D. CDR3 length: 13 residues. CDR1 SQVTM and CDR2 ANQGSEA come from the germline V gene. V lost 6 bases, J lost 2 bases, and 10 bases lay in between. This CDR3 reads CSVVWDNTGELFF. CDR3 in DNA: TGCAGCGTCGTTTGGGATAACACCGGGGAGCTGTTTTTT.

The chain combines TRBV5-5 with TRBJ2-1; TRBD2 is a possible D gene (6 bases). CDR3 length equals 15 residues. CDR1 SGHKS and CDR2 YYEKEE come from the germline V gene (reference sequence). The V and J ends lost 4 bases and 0 bases respectively, with 11 bases between them. The CDR3 nucleotides are TGTGCCAGCAGCCTGGGACTGAGCTCCTACAATGAGCAGTTCTTC. It is translated as CASSLGLSSYNEQFF. The full variable domain, in which reference TRBV5-5 and TRBJ2-1 provide the parts outside the CDR3, is DAGVTQSPTHLIKTRGQQVTLRCSPISGHKSVSWYQQVLGQGPQFIFQYYEKEERGRGNFPDRFSARQFPNYSSELNVNALLLGDSALYLCASSLGLSSYNEQFFGPGTRLTVL.

V usage is TRBV4-3 and J usage is TRBJ2-2; 12 nucleotides agree with TRBD2. CDR1 and CDR2 (germline): LGHNA, YSLEER. The CDR3 consists of 15 residues. Losses at the gene ends were 3 bases for V and 7 bases for J; bases not matched to a gene: 3. The CDR3, as DNA: TGCGCCAGCAGCCAGCGACTAGCGGGAGTCGGGGAGCTGTTTTTT. As protein: CASSQRLAGVGELFF.

This chain links TRBV5-1 with TRBJ1-2; 7 nucleotides agree with TRBD1. The CDR3 loop spans 14 amino acids. Germline V CDR1 and CDR2: SGHRS, YFSETQ. Trimming at V came to 4 bases and at J to 4 bases, leaving 7 bases not matched to a gene. CDR3 nucleotides: TGCGCCAGCAGCCTCGACAGGGTGGGCTATGGCTACACCTTC. Residues: CASSLDRVGYGYTF.

This clone was detected only once. The V and J genes are TRBV11-2 and TRBJ2-2; D remains ambiguous. The CDR3 runs to 11 residues. Germline V gene data show CDR1 as SGHAT and CDR2 as FQNNGV. The V end was cut by 2 bases, the J end by 8 bases, with 3 bases between. CDR3 region: CASSLPGELFF. Here the CDR3 DNA reads TGTGCCAGCAGCTTACCAGGGGAGCTGTTTTTT.

This chain joins TRBV4-1 and TRBJ2-6; D unclear. There are 19 residues in the CDR3. Germline CDR1 is MGHRA and CDR2 is YSYEKL. V gave up 2 bases and J gave up 0 bases, with 17 bases separating them. This chain's CDR3 is CASSQPSVPRYSGANVLTF. The CDR3 coding sequence is TGCGCCAGCAGCCAACCCTCGGTCCCCCGCTACTCTGGGGCCAACGTCCTGACTTTC.

The CDR3 bases are TGTGCCAGCACCCCCTCCCCACAGAACACCGGGGAGCTGTTTTTT. Translated: CASTPSPQNTGELFF. This chain connects TRBV11-2 to TRBJ2-2; D remains unclear. Germline lookup yields CDR1 SGHAT and CDR2 FQNNGV. The length of the CDR3 is 15 residues. The ends were cut back, 7 bases at V and 1 base at J, with 13 bases in the middle.

The chain has TRBV6-5 and TRBJ1-2; D gene uncertain. V shed 6 bases and J shed 7 bases, with 15 bases lying between them. CDR1 and CDR2 (germline): MNHEY, SVGAGI. The CDR3 runs 13 residues. The CDR3 DNA sequence: TGTGCCAGCAGAAGACGGTTCGCCGGTGGCTACACCTTC. It codes for CASRRRFAGGYTF.

J is TRBJ2-7 and V is TRBV7-9, with TRBD1 matching over 10 bases. The CDR3 contains 18 residues. Germline CDR1 and CDR2: SEHNR and FQNEAQ (reference sequence). V was clipped by 4 bases and J by 2 bases; unmatched bases: 14. CDR3 protein: CASSSPKGKGQGAYEQYF. DNA for the CDR3: TGTGCCAGCAGCTCACCTAAGGGGAAAGGACAGGGGGCCTACGAGCAGTACTTC.

The chain carries TRBV11-2 and TRBJ2-2; 7 bases line up with TRBD1. Germline V gene lookup returns CDR1 SGHAT and CDR2 FQNNGV. V lost 0 bases to trimming and J lost 4 bases; unmatched junction nucleotides: 2. The CDR3 has 15 amino acids. The CDR3 coding sequence is TGTGCCAGCAGCTTAGAACGGACAGGCACCGGGGAGCTGTTTTTT. Its translation: CASSLERTGTGELFF.

This clone was observed once. J is TRBJ2-5 and V is TRBV11-2; D may be TRBD1 (6 bases). V lost 5 bases and J 1 base, leaving 17 bases between the germline ends. The CDR3 sequence is 16 residues long. Germline lookup yields CDR1 SGHAT and CDR2 FQNNGV. CDR3 protein: CASSKRAGASQETQYF. The CDR3, as DNA: TGTGCCAGCAGCAAACGGGCAGGGGCGTCCCAAGAGACCCAGTACTTC.

This chain uses TRBV5-5 with TRBJ1-3; D is unclear. Germline lookup yields CDR1 SGHKS and CDR2 YYEKEE (reference sequence). The V gene lost 1 base and the J gene lost 4 bases, with 12 bases spanning the gap. The CDR3 spans 15 residues. The CDR3 is CASSLRGVGGNTIYF. CDR3 DNA: TGTGCCAGCAGCTTGCGCGGGGTAGGGGGAAACACCATATATTTT.

The genes are TRBV5-1 and TRBJ1-1; a possible D gene is TRBD1 (6 bases). This CDR3 is 14 amino acids long. Germline-derived CDR1 and CDR2 are SGHRS and YFSETQ. Deletions cut 0 bases from V and 0 bases from J, with 6 bases between. The CDR3 DNA is TGCGCCAGCAGCTTGGACAGGGTGAACACTGAAGCTTTCTTT. This encodes CASSLDRVNTEAFF.

The genes are TRBV28 and TRBJ2-7; D may be TRBD2 (5 bases). CDR1 is MDHEN and CDR2 is SYDVKM in the germline V gene. V shed 7 bases and J shed 4 bases, with 8 bases lying between them. This CDR3 has 11 amino acids. The CDR3 DNA reads TGTGCCAGCACCCGGAGGTACGAGCAGTACTTC. It codes for CASTRRYEQYF. The variable domain in full, completed from reference TRBV28 and TRBJ2-7, reads DVKVTQSSRYLVKRTGEKVFLECVQDMDHENMFWYRQDPGLGLRLIYFSYDVKMKEKGDIPEGYSVSREKKERFSLILESASTNQTSMYLCASTRRYEQYFGPGTRLTVT.

The V call is TRBV5-4, the J call TRBJ2-3, with 10 nucleotides matching TRBD1. The length of the CDR3 is 15 residues. Germline V lookup: CDR1 SGHNT, CDR2 YYREEE (reference sequence). V gave up 4 bases and J gave up 3 bases; unmatched junction bases: 5. The CDR3 reads CASSPGQGKTDTQYF. DNA for the CDR3: TGTGCCAGCAGCCCGGGACAGGGGAAGACAGATACGCAGTATTTT.

V is TRBV13 and J is TRBJ1-2; the D is unclear. Trimming removed 2 bases from V and 0 bases from J, with 13 bases in between. Germline values: CDR1 PRHDT, CDR2 FYEKMQ (reference sequence). The CDR3 has 16 residues. CDR3 in DNA: TGTGCCAGCAGCTTATTTGCGACGGAGGCTAACTATGGCTACACCTTC. The encoded protein is CASSLFATEANYGYTF.

The chain joins TRBV7-9 to TRBJ2-1; the D is unclear. CDR3 length equals 14 residues. V lost 1 base, J lost 5 bases, and 9 bases lay in between. Germline V gene data show CDR1 as SEHNR and CDR2 as FQNEAQ (reference sequence). This chain's CDR3 is CASSLVGQNNEQFF. The CDR3 region has the DNA TGTGCCAGCAGCTTAGTGGGTCAAAACAATGAGCAGTTCTTC.

This chain links TRBV3-1 (or the pseudogene TRBV3-2) with TRBJ1-5; weak D call: TRBD1 (6 bases). V was clipped by 0 bases and J by 7 bases, with 13 bases between them. The CDR3 runs to 15 residues. Germline V gives CDR1 LGHDT, CDR2 YNNKEL (reference sequence). The CDR3 DNA sequence: TGTGCCAGCAGCCAAGATTACAGGGCCACCCAGCCCCAGCATTTT. It encodes CASSQDYRATQPQHF.

The chain has TRBV7-6 and TRBJ2-1; perhaps D is TRBD1 or TRBD2 (5 bases each). The ends were cut back, 1 base at V and 8 bases at J, with 15 bases in the middle. Germline V gene lookup returns CDR1 SGHVS and CDR2 FNYEAQ. The CDR3 has 15 residues. CDR3 in DNA: TGTGCCAGCAGCTTAGAGAGGGGCCCCAGGTATGAGCAGTTCTTC. This sequence encodes CASSLERGPRYEQFF.